The entry below describes one TCR beta chain. The antigen is unknown. These data are taken from a study of Ad26.COV2.S vaccination and SARS-CoV-2 variants. Study-wide background: The trial was COV1001 and the donor's arm was Ad26.COV2.S.

Study-wide points: People who got the vaccine or the placebo had similar non-spike TCR breadth. Spike-specific TCR breadth ran higher among vaccine recipients than placebo recipients.

CDR3 length: 13 residues. The germline V gene has CDR1 ENHRY and CDR2 SYGVKD. The V end lost 10 bases, the J end lost 3 bases, and 13 bases lay between the germline ends. Assay used: immunoSEQ multiplex PCR; TCRdb lists only in-frame clones, some missing. The sample holds 300,000 to 400,000 clones; more than 75% are singletons and the top ten take more than 3%. Noted treatment: approximately 18 received Ad26.COV2.S at low or high dose, single or two shots; about 5 received placebo; per-sample allocation not given. Repertoires come from day 63 after the first vaccine or placebo injection. An adult of 18-55 years in Boston served as donor.

The sequence derives from a person between 18 and 60 years old who received the Ad26.COV2.S COVID-19 vaccine or a placebo. The chain joins TRBV10-3 to TRBJ1-3, with TRBD1 as a possible D gene (6 bases). Sequenced here: peripheral blood, sampled in a trial of Ad26.COV2.S vaccine versus placebo. The CDR3 nucleotides read TGTGCCACCAGGGGTGGTTTTGGAAACACCATATATTTT. Translated, it gives CATRGGFGNTIYF.